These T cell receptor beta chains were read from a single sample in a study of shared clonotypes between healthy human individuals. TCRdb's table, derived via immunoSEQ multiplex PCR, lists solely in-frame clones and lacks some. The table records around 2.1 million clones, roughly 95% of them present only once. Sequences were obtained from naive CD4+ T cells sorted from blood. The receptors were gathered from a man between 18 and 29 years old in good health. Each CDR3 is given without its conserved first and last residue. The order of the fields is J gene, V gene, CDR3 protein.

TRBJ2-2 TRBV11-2 ASSSGLAGAVGELF
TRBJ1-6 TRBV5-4 ASSIGTGLLNSPLH
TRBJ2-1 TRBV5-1 ASSLGLAGVLEQF
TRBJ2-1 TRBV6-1 ASSAQGQGGNEQF
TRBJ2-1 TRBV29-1 SANYSGAEQF
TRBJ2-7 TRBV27 ASAPMGISGEQY
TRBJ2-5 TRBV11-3 ASSLDGKTQY
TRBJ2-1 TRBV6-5 ASSYSPSGIYNEQF
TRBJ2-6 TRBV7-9 ASRSSSGANVLT
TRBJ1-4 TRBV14 ASSPQLPTARSNEKLF
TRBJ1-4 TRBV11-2 ASSSTGAGEKLF
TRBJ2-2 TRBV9 ASSVGTGGPGELF
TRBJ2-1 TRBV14 ASSQEHSYNEQF
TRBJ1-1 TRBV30 AWGQGRTEAF
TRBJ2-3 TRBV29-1 SVAVLALVDTQY
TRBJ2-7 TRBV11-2 ASSLTTGPSYEQY
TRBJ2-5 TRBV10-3 AIADGGDQETQY
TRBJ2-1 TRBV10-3 AISNSGGAGEQF
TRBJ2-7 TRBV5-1 ASSMDTRLAYEQY
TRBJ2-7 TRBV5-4 ASSLEAGGVSYEQY
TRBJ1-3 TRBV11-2 ASSLAQGALEVGNTIY
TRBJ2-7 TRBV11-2 ASSTELAGASYEQY
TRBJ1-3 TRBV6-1 ASSELATSSGNTIY
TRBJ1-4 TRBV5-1 ASSFHGTNEKLF
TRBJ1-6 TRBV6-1 ASSEREGTYASYNSPLH
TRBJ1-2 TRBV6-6 ASSYSATGGWRGYT
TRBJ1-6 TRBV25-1 ASSAAIVGSYNSPLH
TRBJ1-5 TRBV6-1 ASSERQLGGPQH